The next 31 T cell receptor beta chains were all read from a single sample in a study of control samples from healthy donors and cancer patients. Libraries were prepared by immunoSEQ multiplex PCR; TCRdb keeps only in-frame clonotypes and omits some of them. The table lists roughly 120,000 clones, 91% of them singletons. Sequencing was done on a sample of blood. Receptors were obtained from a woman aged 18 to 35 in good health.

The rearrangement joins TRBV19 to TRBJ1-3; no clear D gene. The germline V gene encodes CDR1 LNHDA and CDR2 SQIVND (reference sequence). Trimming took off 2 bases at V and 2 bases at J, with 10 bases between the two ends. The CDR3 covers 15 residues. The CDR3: CASSIIAGAGNTIYF. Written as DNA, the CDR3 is TGTGCCAGTAGTATAATCGCAGGTGCTGGAAACACCATATATTTT. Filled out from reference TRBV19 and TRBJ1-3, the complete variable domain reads DGGITQSPKYLFRKEGQNVTLSCEQNLNHDAMYWYRQDPGQGLRLIYYSQIVNDFQKGDIAEGYSVSREKKESFPLTVTSAQKNPTAFYLCASSIIAGAGNTIYFGEGSWLTVV.

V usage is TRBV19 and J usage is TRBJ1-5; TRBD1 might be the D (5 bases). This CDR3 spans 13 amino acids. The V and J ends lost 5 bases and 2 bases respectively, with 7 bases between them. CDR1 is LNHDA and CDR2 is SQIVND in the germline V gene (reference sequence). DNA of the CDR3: TGTGCCAGTAGTGGGGACGGCAATCAGCCCCAGCATTTT. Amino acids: CASSGDGNQPQHF.

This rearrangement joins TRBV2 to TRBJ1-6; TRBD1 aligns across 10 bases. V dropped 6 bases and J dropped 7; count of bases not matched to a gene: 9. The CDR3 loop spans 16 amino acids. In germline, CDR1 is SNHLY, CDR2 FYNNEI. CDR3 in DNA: TGTGCCAGCAGCCCCCACCCGGGACAGGGGAATTCACCCCTCCACTTT. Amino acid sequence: CASSPHPGQGNSPLHF.

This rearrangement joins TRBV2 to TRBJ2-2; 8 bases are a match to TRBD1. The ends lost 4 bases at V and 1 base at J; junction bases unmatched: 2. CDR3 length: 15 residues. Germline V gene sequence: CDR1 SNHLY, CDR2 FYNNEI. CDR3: CASSVGTGNTGELFF. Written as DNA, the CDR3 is TGTGCCAGCAGTGTGGGGACAGGGAACACCGGGGAGCTGTTTTTT.

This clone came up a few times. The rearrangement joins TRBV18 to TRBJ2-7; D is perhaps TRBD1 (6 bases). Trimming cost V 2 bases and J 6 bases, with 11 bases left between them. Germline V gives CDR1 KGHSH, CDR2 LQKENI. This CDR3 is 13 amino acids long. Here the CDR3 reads CASSPNTGREQYF. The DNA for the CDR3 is TGTGCCAGCTCACCAAATACAGGGCGCGAGCAGTACTTC.

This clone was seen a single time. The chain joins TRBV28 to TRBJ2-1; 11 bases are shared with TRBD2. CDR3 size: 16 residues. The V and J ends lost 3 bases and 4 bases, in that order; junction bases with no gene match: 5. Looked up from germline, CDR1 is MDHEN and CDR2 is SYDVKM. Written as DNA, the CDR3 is TGTGCCAGCAGTTTTAGTACTAGCGGGAGTTACAATGAGCAGTTCTTC. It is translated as CASSFSTSGSYNEQFF.

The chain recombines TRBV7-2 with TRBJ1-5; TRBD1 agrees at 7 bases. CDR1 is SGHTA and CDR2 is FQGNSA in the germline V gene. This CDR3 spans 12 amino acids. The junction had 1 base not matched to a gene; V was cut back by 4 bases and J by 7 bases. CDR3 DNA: TGTGCCAGCAGCTCACAGGGGCAGCCCCAGCATTTT. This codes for CASSSQGQPQHF.

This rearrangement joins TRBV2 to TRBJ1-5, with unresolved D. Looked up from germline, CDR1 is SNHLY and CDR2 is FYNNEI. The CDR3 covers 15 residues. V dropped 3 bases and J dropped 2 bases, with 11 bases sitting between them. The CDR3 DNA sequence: TGTGCCAGCAGTGATTTGCAGGCCGGCAATCAGCCCCAGCATTTT. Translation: CASSDLQAGNQPQHF. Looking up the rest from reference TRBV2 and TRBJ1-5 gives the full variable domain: EPEVTQTPSHQVTQMGQEVILRCVPISNHLYFYWYRQILGQKVEFLVSFYNNEISEKSEIFDDQFSVERPDGSNFTLKIRSTKLEDSAMYFCASSDLQAGNQPQHFGDGTRLSIL.

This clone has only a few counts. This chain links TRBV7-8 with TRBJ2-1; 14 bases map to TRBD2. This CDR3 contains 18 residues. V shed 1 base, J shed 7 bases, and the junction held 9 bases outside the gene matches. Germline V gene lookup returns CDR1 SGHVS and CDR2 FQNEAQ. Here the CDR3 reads CASSLVAGTSGRGNEQFF. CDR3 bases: TGTGCCAGCAGCTTAGTAGCCGGGACTAGCGGGAGAGGAAATGAGCAGTTCTTC.

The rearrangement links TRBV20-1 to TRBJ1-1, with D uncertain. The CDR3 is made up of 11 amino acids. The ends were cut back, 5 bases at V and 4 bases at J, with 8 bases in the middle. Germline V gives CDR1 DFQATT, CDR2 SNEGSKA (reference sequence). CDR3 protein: CSAADTTEAFF. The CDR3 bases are TGCAGTGCTGCCGACACCACTGAAGCTTTCTTT.

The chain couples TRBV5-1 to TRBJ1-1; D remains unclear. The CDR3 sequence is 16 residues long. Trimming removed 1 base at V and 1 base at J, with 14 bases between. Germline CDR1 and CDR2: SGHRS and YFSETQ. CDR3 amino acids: CASSLWSPRKNTEAFF. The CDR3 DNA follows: TGCGCCAGCAGCTTGTGGAGTCCCCGGAAGAACACTGAAGCTTTCTTT. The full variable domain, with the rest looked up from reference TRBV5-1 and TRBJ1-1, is KAGVTQTPRYLIKTRGQQVTLSCSPISGHRSVSWYQQTPGQGLQFLFEYFSETQRNKGNFPGRFSGRQFSNSRSEMNVSTLELGDSALYLCASSLWSPRKNTEAFFGQGTRLTVV.

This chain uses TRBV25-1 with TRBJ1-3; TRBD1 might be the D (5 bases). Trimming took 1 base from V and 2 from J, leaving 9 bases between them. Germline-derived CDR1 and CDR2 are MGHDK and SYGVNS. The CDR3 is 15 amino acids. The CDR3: CASSEFGTAGNTIYF. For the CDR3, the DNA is TGTGCCAGCAGTGAATTCGGGACCGCTGGAAACACCATATATTTT.

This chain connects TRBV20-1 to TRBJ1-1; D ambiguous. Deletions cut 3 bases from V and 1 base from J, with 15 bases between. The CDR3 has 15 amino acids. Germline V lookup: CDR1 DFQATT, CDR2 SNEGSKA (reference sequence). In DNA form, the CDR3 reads TGCAGTGCTAGTGATTTCAGTAGTTCGAACACTGAAGCTTTCTTT. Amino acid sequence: CSASDFSSSNTEAFF.

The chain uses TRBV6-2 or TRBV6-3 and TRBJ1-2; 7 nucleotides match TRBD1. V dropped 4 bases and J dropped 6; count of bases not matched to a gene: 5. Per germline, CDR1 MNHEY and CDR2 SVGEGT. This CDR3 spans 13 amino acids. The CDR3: CASSLSGTDGYTF. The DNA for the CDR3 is TGTGCCAGCAGTTTATCCGGGACAGATGGCTACACCTTC.

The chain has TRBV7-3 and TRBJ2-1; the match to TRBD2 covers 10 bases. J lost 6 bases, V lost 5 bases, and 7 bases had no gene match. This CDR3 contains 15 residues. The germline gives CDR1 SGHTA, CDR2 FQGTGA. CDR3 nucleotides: TGTGCCAGCAGCAGACCGGGACTAGCGACCAATGAGCAGTTCTTC. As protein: CASSRPGLATNEQFF.

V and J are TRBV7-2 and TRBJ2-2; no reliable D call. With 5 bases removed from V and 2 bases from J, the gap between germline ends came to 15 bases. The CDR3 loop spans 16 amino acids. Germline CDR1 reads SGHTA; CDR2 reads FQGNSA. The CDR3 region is CASSPFSGGNTGELFF. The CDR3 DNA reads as TGTGCCAGCAGCCCTTTTTCTGGCGGCAACACCGGGGAGCTGTTTTTT.

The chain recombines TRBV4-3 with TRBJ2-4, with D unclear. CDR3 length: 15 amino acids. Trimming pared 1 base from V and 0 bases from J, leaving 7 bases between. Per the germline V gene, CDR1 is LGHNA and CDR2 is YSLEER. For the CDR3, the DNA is TGCGCCAGCAGCCAAGCCAGGATAGCCAAAAACATTCAGTACTTC. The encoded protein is CASSQARIAKNIQYF.

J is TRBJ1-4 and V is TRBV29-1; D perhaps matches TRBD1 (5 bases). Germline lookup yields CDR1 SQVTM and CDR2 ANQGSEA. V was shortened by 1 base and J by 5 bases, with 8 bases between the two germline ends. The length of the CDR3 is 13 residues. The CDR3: CSVEGGRNEKLFF. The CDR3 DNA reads TGCAGCGTTGAAGGGGGGAGGAATGAAAAACTGTTTTTT.

The CDR3, as DNA: TGTGCCAGCAGAGGTACAGGGAGACATTCACCCCTCCACTTT. Translation gives CASRGTGRHSPLHF. The chain combines TRBV2 with TRBJ1-6, with D perhaps matching TRBD1 (6 bases). V lost 6 bases, J lost 8 bases, and 14 bases lay in between. CDR3 size: 14 residues. Germline-derived CDR1 and CDR2 are SNHLY and FYNNEI.

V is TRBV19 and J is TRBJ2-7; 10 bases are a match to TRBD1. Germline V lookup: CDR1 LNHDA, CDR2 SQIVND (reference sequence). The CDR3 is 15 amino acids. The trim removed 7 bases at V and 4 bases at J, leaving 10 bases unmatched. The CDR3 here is CASMSGQGTRYEQYF. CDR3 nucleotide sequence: TGTGCCAGTATGTCGGGACAGGGGACCAGGTACGAGCAGTACTTC.

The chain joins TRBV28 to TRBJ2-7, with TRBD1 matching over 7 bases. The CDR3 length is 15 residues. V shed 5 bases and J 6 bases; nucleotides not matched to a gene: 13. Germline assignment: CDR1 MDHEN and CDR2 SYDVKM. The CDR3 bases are TGTGCCAGCAGTCCCGGGACAGACGTAGTTACCGAGCAGTACTTC. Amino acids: CASSPGTDVVTEQYF. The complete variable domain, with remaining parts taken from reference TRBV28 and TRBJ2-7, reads DVKVTQSSRYLVKRTGEKVFLECVQDMDHENMFWYRQDPGLGLRLIYFSYDVKMKEKGDIPEGYSVSREKKERFSLILESASTNQTSMYLCASSPGTDVVTEQYFGPGTRLTVT.

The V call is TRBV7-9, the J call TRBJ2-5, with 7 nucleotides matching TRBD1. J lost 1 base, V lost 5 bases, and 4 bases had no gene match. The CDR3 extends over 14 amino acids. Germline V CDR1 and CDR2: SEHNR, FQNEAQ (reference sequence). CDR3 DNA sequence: TGTGCCAGCAGCGATCGGACAGGCCAAGAGACCCAGTACTTC. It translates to CASSDRTGQETQYF.

The chain's CDR3 is CASSGGTGELFF. The CDR3 coding sequence is TGTGCCAGCAGTGGGGGGACCGGGGAGCTGTTTTTT. The J gene is TRBJ2-2, the V gene TRBV25-1; D may be TRBD1 or TRBD2 (5 bases each). CDR3 length: 12 amino acids. The germline V gene encodes CDR1 MGHDK and CDR2 SYGVNS. V was trimmed by 4 bases and J by 5 bases, leaving 5 bases between them.

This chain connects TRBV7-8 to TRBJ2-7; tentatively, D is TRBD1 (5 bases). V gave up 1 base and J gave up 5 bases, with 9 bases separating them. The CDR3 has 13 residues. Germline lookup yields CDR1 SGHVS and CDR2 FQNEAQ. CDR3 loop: CASSLDARDEQYF. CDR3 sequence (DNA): TGTGCCAGCAGCTTAGACGCCAGGGACGAGCAGTACTTC.

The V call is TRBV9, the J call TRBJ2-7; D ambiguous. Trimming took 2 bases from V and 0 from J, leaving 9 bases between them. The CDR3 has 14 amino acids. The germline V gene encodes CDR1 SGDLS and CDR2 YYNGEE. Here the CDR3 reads CASSVSRDSYEQYF. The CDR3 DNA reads TGTGCCAGCAGCGTTTCTAGGGACTCCTACGAGCAGTACTTC.

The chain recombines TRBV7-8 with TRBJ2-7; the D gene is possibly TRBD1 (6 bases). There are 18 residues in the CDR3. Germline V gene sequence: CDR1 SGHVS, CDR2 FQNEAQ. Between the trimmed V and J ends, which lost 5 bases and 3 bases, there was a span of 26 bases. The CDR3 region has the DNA TGTGCCAGCAGCCTCAAACGGACAGTTTCGGATTTTCTCTACGAGCAGTACTTC. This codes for CASSLKRTVSDFLYEQYF.

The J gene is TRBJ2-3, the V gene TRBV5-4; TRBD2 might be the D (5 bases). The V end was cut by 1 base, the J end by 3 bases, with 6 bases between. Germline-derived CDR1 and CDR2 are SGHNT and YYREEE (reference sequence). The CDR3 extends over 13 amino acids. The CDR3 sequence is CASSLRETDTQYF. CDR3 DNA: TGTGCCAGCAGCTTGAGGGAGACAGATACGCAGTATTTT.

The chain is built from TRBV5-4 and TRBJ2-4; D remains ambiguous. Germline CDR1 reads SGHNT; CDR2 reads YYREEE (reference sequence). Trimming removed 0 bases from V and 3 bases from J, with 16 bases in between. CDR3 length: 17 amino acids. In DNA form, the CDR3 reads TGTGCCAGCAGCTTGGCTCAGGTATCACGGTACAAAAACATTCAGTACTTC. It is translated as CASSLAQVSRYKNIQYF.

The CDR3: CASSQGGNQGADTQYF. The DNA of the CDR3 is TGTGCCAGCAGCCAAGGAGGGAACCAAGGCGCAGATACGCAGTATTTT. The gene calls are TRBV4-2 and TRBJ2-3; TRBD2 might be the D (5 bases). This CDR3 contains 16 residues. Germline V lookup: CDR1 LGHNA, CDR2 YNFKEQ. Between the trimmed V and J ends, which lost 1 base and 4 bases, there was a span of 15 bases.

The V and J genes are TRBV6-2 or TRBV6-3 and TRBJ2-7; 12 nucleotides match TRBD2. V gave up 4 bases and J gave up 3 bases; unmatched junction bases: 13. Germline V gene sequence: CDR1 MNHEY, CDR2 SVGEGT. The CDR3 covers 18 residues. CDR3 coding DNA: TGTGCCAGCAGTTTCTACCCCCGACTAGCGGGGGCCTTCTACGAGCAGTACTTC. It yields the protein CASSFYPRLAGAFYEQYF.

This chain's CDR3 is CASSQGRGQGNEKLFF. CDR3 coding DNA: TGCGCCAGCAGCCAAGGTCGGGGACAGGGGAACGAAAAACTGTTTTTT. This sequence joins TRBV4-3 and TRBJ1-4, with 10 bases lining up with TRBD1. This CDR3 has 16 amino acids. Unmatched junction bases numbered 7, after V lost 1 base and J lost 8 bases. From germline, CDR1 is LGHNA and CDR2 YSLEER.